This TCR beta chain was identified in a study of spatial heterogeneity in lung cancer. Every cDNA TCR molecule received its own unique molecular identifier. TCRdb independently ran MiXCR on the 5' RACE reads; one entry per CDR3 protein. The sample includes more than 20,000 distinct CDR3 sequences, less than 6% of them seen just once. Sample time point: sample taken at primary tumor resection. Unsorted whole RNA samples from tumor, nontumor lung or frozen PBMC were sequenced. This clonotype was detected ten times or more. The CDR3 length is 15 residues. Germline V gene data show CDR1 as SGHVS and CDR2 as FNYEAQ. Germline trimming cut 5 bases from V and 5 bases from J; bases unmatched to any gene: 9.

This receptor was taken from a male donor with early-stage non-small cell lung cancer. The chain recombines TRBV7-6 with TRBJ2-5, with 9 positions matching TRBD1. Material: PBMCs, obtained at surgery. The CDR3 here is CASSPQGAQVETQYF. The DNA of the CDR3 is TGTGCCAGCAGCCCACAGGGGGCGCAGGTGGAGACCCAGTACTTC.